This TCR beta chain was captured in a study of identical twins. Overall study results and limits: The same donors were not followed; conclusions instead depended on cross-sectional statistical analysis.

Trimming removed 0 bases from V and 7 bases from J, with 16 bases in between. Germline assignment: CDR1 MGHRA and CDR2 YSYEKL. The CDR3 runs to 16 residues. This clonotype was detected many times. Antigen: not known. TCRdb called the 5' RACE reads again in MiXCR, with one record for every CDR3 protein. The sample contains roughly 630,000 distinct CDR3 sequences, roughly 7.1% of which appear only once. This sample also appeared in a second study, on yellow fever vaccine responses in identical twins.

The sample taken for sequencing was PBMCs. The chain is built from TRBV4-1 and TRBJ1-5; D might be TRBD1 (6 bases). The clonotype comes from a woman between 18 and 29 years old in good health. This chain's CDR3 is CASSQEIGGLGQPQHF. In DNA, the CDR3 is TGCGCCAGCAGCCAAGAGATTGGGGGGCTAGGGCAGCCCCAGCATTTT.